The clone carrying this TCR beta chain was observed at least ten times. Its antigen is unknown. This record comes from a study of T cells in Graves' hyperthyroidism and ophthalmopathy. Whole-study findings and limits: Ophthalmopathy was separated from stable hyperthyroidism by a 13 V-J model.

The CDR3 contains 11 residues. V lost 11 bases to trimming and J lost 2 bases, with 10 bases between them. Germline V lookup: CDR1 ENHRY, CDR2 SYGVKD. The definition of stable Graves' hyperthyroidism was no ophthalmopathy progression within 18 months. The CDR3 regions of TCR beta were amplified from RNA transcripts. The HTBI primer set drove a first-round RT-PCR of the TCR CDR3. TCRdb re-called the multiplex PCR reads through MiXCR, storing one row per CDR3 protein. The sample lists roughly 300,000 distinct CDR3 sequences; approximately 13% were seen once. The rearrangement links TRBV10-3 to TRBJ2-7; D perhaps matches TRBD2 (5 bases). The origin of this receptor is a woman in her 30s with Graves' hyperthyroidism. Sequenced: blood. The CDR3 is CAATGAYEQYF. The CDR3 DNA reads TGTGCCGCCACCGGGGCCTACGAGCAGTACTTC.